The clone carrying this TCR beta chain occurred a few times. Antigen unknown. V lost 4 bases and J 1 base, leaving 13 bases between the germline ends. Looked up from germline, CDR1 is LGHNA and CDR2 is YSLEER. The CDR3 consists of 15 residues. The record originates from a study of blood T cells in healthy people across ages. Study-level points and caveats: With unsorted PBMCs, a conclusive comparison of naive versus antigen-experienced cells was not possible. Roughly linear declines in TCR beta diversity per million T cells occurred with age. The long-lived group displayed more naive CD4+ cells, plus higher diversity, than the aged donors did.

Together with a sample-barcoded 5' primer, a J-beta primer mix was included in a second PCR lasting about 7 to 11 cycles. TCRdb re-derived calls from the 5' RACE reads in MiXCR, one entry per CDR3 protein. The data hold 780,000 or so distinct CDR3 sequences, with roughly 50% observed a single time. V is TRBV4-3 and J is TRBJ2-5, with a weak D call TRBD1 (5 bases). Sequenced input: blood. The receptor was isolated from a man aged 35-49 years in good health. The CDR3 DNA sequence: TGCGCCAGCAGCCTGGGGCAGGAAAGCCAAGAGACCCAGTACTTC. This encodes CASSLGQESQETQYF.